The next 15 T cell receptor beta chains were all read from a single sample in a study of T cells in Graves' hyperthyroidism and ophthalmopathy. RNA transcripts served as the template for amplifying TCR beta CDR3 regions. HTBI primers drove first-round RT-PCR of the TCR CDR3. MiXCR was run by TCRdb on the multiplex PCR reads, yielding one entry per CDR3 protein. In the table there are 500,000 to 600,000 distinct CDR3 sequences, 46% of which are singletons. Sequencing was performed on peripheral blood or thyroid tissue (not recorded which). Every receptor here comes from an adult woman with Graves' disease, either hyperthyroidism or ophthalmopathy (not recorded which).

This rearrangement joins TRBV7-9 to TRBJ1-5; D gene ambiguous. Germline values: CDR1 SEHNR, CDR2 FQNEAQ (reference sequence). Trimming stripped 1 base from V and 8 bases from J, with 6 bases between. The CDR3 totals 12 residues. The CDR3 loop reads CASSLVGEPQHF. The CDR3 DNA follows: TGTGCCAGCAGCTTAGTTGGGGAGCCCCAGCATTTT.

The CDR3 reads CASSRGTSGGSYEQYF. CDR3 coding DNA: TGTGCCAGCAGTCGGGGGACTAGCGGAGGGTCCTACGAGCAGTACTTC. V is TRBV7-2 and J is TRBJ2-7; 11 bases align to TRBD2. Per germline, CDR1 SGHTA and CDR2 FQGNSA. The trim removed 6 bases at V and 1 base at J, leaving 8 bases unmatched. This CDR3 has 16 amino acids.

This clonotype was seen once. V usage is TRBV7-7 and J usage is TRBJ1-2; 10 bases map to TRBD1. Germline V CDR1 and CDR2: SSHAT, FNYEAQ (reference sequence). There are 12 residues in the CDR3. CDR3 loop: CARWGTGDGYTF. CDR3 coding DNA: TGTGCTAGGTGGGGGACAGGGGACGGCTACACCTTC.

This chain connects TRBV19 to TRBJ1-1, with D possibly matching TRBD1 (5 bases). Trimming stripped 1 base from V and 5 bases from J, with 11 bases between. The germline V gene has CDR1 LNHDA and CDR2 SQIVND (reference sequence). This CDR3 is built from 14 residues. The CDR3 spells CASSIGLTATEAFF. The CDR3 DNA follows: TGTGCCAGTAGTATAGGTCTGACAGCTACTGAAGCTTTCTTT.

A remark on this clonotype: A clone one base away is much larger, so this may be a read error. The genes are TRBV9 and TRBJ1-5; D possibly corresponds to TRBD1 (5 bases). Germline values: CDR1 SGDLS, CDR2 YYNGEE. CDR3 length equals 15 residues. The CDR3 is CTSSKKGAPNQPQHF. The CDR3 nucleotides are TGTACCAGCAGCAAAAAAGGGGCCCCAAATCAGCCCCAGCATTTT.

This chain uses TRBV10-3 with TRBJ2-5, with D perhaps given as TRBD1 or TRBD2 (5 bases each). Per germline, CDR1 ENHRY and CDR2 SYGVKD. Between the trimmed V and J ends, which lost 4 bases and 7 bases, there was a span of 16 bases. CDR3 length: 14 amino acids. DNA for the CDR3: TGTGCCATCAGTGTCCAGTCTGGGGACGGGACCCAGTACTTC. Its protein product is CAISVQSGDGTQYF.

The chain links TRBV9 to TRBJ2-2; D call uncertain. CDR1 SGDLS and CDR2 YYNGEE come from the germline V gene. V was pared by 5 bases and J by 7 bases, with 15 bases between. This CDR3 contains 14 residues. The CDR3 spells CASSKVWAYGELFF. CDR3 in DNA: TGTGCCAGCAGTAAGGTTTGGGCCTACGGGGAGCTGTTTTTT.

This clonotype was found many times. This chain links TRBV12-3 or TRBV12-4 with TRBJ1-1; TRBD1 is a possible D gene (5 bases). This CDR3 spans 17 amino acids. Between the trimmed V and J ends, which lost 1 base and 0 bases, there was a span of 15 bases. The CDR3 sequence is CASSLDPPWGLNTEAFF. In DNA form, the CDR3 reads TGTGCCAGCAGTTTAGATCCGCCGTGGGGCCTGAACACTGAAGCTTTCTTT.

This clonotype was seen only a few times. The chain carries TRBV29-1 and TRBJ2-1, with D tentatively TRBD1 (5 bases). CDR3 length: 12 residues. The V gene's germline CDR1 is SQVTM and CDR2 ANQGSEA. The ends were cut back, 0 bases at V and 7 bases at J, with 7 bases in the middle. CDR3 DNA: TGCAGCGTTGAAGACAGGGAAAATGAGCAGTTCTTC. Residues: CSVEDRENEQFF.

The genes are TRBV5-1 and TRBJ2-7; perhaps TRBD2 as D (5 bases). V lost 0 bases and J lost 5, with 12 bases in between. Germline CDR1 is SGHRS and CDR2 is YFSETQ. The CDR3 length is 14 residues. The CDR3, as DNA: TGCGCCAGCAGCTTGGACAGCGGTACGAACGAGCAGTACTTC. Protein: CASSLDSGTNEQYF.

The chain is built from TRBV7-9 and TRBJ2-7; 8 positions match TRBD1. This CDR3 contains 12 residues. Germline V lookup: CDR1 SEHNR, CDR2 FQNEAQ (reference sequence). Unmatched junction bases numbered 3, after V lost 8 bases and J lost 3 bases. In DNA form, the CDR3 reads TGTGCCAGCGGGGACAGGAACTACGAGCAGTACTTC. This encodes CASGDRNYEQYF.

This clonotype was picked up many times. The gene calls are TRBV5-5 and TRBJ2-5; tentative D call: TRBD1 (6 bases). This CDR3 comprises 14 residues. Germline assignment: CDR1 SGHKS and CDR2 YYEKEE (reference sequence). V lost 6 bases and J 1 base, leaving 13 bases between the germline ends. CDR3 nucleotide sequence: TGTGCCAGCAACCCTCGGGACATCCAAGAGACCCAGTACTTC. Its translation is CASNPRDIQETQYF.

The rearrangement joins TRBV12-3 or TRBV12-4 to TRBJ1-6; 7 bases align to TRBD1. The CDR3 runs to 16 residues. Unmatched junction bases numbered 11, after V lost 6 bases and J lost 6 bases. This chain's CDR3 is CASSTQTGSGNSPLHF. Here the CDR3 DNA reads TGTGCCAGCAGCACCCAGACAGGGAGCGGTAATTCACCCCTCCACTTT.

As regards this clonotype: A read error may be the cause here, since a much bigger clone is one base away. The chain couples TRBV10-3 to TRBJ2-5; no clear D gene. Trimming took 2 bases from V and 4 from J, leaving 17 bases between them. The germline V gene encodes CDR1 ENHRY and CDR2 SYGVKD. CDR3 length: 16 amino acids. The CDR3 DNA sequence: TGTGCCATCAGTGAGCCACCCTTCAATTTCGGAGAGACCCAGTACTTC. The encoded protein is CAISEPPFNFGETQYF.

This clonotype was detected many times. The rearrangement joins TRBV7-9 to TRBJ1-2; TRBD1 aligns across 7 bases. The CDR3 spans 13 residues. After removal of 6 bases from V and 7 bases from J, the junction contained 8 bases not matched to a gene. Germline V CDR1 and CDR2: SEHNR, FQNEAQ (reference sequence). CDR3 nucleotides: TGTGCCAGCAGTTACGACAGGGTGGGTGGCTACACCTTC. It yields the protein CASSYDRVGGYTF.